What follows is one TCR beta chain and its context. Its specificity is not known. The length of the CDR3 is 14 residues. With 5 bases removed from V and 3 bases from J, the gap between germline ends came to 11 bases. Looked up from germline, CDR1 is SGHVS and CDR2 is FNYEAQ. This entry is derived from a study of siplizumab effects on memory and regulatory T cells. Study-level points and caveats: Apparently key alloresponse contributors, naive T cells also seemed more diverse than memory cells.

TCR templates numbering 80,000 to 100,000 were assayed per sample. Measured with immunoSEQ multiplex PCR; TCRdb has only the in-frame clones, and not every one. The data contain 100,000 or so clones, approximately 94% of them singletons. The sequencing sample was made of Tregs sorted from blood. The chain is built from TRBV7-6 and TRBJ1-5, with D uncertain. This sequence originates from a human donor in good health. The CDR3 sequence is CASSLGGNNQPQHF. In DNA, the CDR3 is TGTGCCAGCAGCCTAGGAGGGAACAATCAGCCCCAGCATTTT.